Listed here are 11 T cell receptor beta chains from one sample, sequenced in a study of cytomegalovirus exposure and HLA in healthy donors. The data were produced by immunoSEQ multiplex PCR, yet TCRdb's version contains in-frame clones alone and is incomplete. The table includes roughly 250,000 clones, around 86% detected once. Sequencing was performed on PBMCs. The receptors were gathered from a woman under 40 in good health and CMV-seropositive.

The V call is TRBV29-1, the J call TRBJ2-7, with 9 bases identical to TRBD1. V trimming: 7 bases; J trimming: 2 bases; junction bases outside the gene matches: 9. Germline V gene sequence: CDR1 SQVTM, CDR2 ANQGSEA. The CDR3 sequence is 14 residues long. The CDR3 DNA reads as TGCAGCGCAGGGCCGGGACAGGGAACCTACGAGCAGTACTTC. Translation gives CSAGPGQGTYEQYF.

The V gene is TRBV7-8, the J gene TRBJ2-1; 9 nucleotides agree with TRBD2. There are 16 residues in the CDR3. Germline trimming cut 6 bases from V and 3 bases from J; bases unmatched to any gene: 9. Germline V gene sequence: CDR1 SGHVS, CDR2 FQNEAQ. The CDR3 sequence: CASSFIAGEGYNEQFF. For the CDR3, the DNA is TGTGCCAGCAGTTTTATAGCGGGAGAGGGCTACAATGAGCAGTTCTTC.

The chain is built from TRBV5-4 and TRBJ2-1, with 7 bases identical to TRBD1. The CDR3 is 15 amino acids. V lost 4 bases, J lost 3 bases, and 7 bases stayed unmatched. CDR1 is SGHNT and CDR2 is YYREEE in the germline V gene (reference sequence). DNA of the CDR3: TGTGCCAGCAGCGAAATCGGACAGGTCTACAATGAGCAGTTCTTC. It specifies CASSEIGQVYNEQFF.

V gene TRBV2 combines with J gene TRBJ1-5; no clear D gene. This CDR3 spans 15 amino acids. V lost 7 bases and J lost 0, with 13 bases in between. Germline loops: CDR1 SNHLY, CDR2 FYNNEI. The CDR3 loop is CASTPAGSSNQPQHF. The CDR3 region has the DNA TGTGCCAGCACCCCCGCTGGGAGTAGCAATCAGCCCCAGCATTTT.

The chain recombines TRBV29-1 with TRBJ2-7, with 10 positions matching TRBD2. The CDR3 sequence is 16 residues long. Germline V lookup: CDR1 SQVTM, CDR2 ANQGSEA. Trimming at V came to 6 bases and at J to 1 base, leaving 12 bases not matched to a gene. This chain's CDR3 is CSVPTRGAGGSYEQYF. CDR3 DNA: TGCAGCGTCCCCACACGGGGAGCGGGAGGGTCCTACGAGCAGTACTTC.

Here the CDR3 DNA reads TGTGCCAGCAGCCAAGAGGTTAGCTACGCGAACACCGGGGAGCTGTTTTTT. It codes for CASSQEVSYANTGELFF. This chain links TRBV4-2 with TRBJ2-2, with no clear D. The germline V gene has CDR1 LGHNA and CDR2 YNFKEQ. CDR3 size: 17 residues. V was cut by 0 bases and J by 0 bases, with 11 bases left in between.

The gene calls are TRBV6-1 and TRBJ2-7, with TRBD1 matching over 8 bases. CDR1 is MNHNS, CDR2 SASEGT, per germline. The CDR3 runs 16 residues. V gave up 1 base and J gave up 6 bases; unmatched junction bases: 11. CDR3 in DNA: TGTGCCAGCAGTGAAGGGGATGGGACAGGAACCTCCGAGCAGTACTTC. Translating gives CASSEGDGTGTSEQYF.

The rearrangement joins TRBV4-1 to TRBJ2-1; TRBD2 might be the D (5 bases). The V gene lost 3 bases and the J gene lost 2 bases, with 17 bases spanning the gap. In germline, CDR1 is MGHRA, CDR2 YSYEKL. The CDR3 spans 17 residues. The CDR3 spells CASSQDLLVLTYNEQFF. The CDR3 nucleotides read TGCGCCAGCAGCCAGGACTTACTAGTTCTCACCTACAATGAGCAGTTCTTC.

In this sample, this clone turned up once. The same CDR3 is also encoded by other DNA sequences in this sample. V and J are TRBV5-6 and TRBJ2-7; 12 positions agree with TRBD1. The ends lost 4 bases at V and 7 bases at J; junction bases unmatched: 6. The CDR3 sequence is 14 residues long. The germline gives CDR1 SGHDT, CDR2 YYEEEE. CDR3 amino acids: CASSLGQGAREQYF. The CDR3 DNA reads TGTGCCAGCAGCCTGGGACAGGGGGCACGGGAGCAGTACTTC. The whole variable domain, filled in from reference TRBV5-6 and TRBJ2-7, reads DAGVTQSPTHLIKTRGQQVTLRCSPKSGHDTVSWYQQALGQGPQFIFQYYEEEERQRGNFPDRFSGHQFPNYSSELNVNALLLGDSALYLCASSLGQGAREQYFGPGTRLTVT.

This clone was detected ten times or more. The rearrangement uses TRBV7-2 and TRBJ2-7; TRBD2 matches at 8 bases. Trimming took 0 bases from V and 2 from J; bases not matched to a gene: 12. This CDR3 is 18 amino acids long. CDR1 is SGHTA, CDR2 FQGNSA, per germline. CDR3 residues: CASSLALSGITLAYEQYF. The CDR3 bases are TGTGCCAGCAGCTTAGCTCTTAGCGGGATTACTTTGGCCTACGAGCAGTACTTC.

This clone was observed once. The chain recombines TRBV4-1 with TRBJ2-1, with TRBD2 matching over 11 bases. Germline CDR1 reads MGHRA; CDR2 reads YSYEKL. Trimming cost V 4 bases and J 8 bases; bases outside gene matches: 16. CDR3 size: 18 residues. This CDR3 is CASSPIKLTSGSPHEQFF. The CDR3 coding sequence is TGCGCCAGCAGCCCCATAAAACTAACTAGCGGGAGCCCCCATGAGCAGTTCTTC.